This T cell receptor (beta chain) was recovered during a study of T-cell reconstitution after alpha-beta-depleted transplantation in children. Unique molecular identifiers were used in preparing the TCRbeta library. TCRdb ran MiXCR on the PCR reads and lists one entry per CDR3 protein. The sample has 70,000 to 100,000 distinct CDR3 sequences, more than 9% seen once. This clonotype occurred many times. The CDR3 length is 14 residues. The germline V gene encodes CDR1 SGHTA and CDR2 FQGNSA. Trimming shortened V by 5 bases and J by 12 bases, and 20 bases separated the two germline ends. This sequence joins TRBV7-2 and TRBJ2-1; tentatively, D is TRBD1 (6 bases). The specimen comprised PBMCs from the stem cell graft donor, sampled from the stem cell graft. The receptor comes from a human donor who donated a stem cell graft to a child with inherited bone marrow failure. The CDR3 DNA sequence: TGTGCCAGCAGCCCTCTCGTACAGGGCTTAGGGCAGTTCTTC. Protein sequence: CASSPLVQGLGQFF.